This TCR beta chain stems from a study of T cells in Graves' hyperthyroidism and ophthalmopathy. Study as a whole: Peripheral blood samples were taken at initial diagnosis, prior to any treatment. General observations from the study: Most expanded thyroid clonotypes above 0.001 also appeared in blood. Ophthalmopathy was model-predicted a median about 6.9 months pre-onset.

RNA transcripts gave rise to amplified TCR beta CDR3 regions. RT-PCR in the first round (using the HTBI primer set) targeted the TCR CDR3. TCRdb called the multiplex PCR reads again in MiXCR, with one record for every CDR3 protein. This sample has fewer than 350,000 distinct CDR3 sequences, with about 14% found just once. About this clonotype: Its antigen is undetermined.

Investigators excluded patients with uncontrolled infection, other autoimmune disease, pregnancy or lactation. The trim removed 4 bases at V and 5 bases at J, leaving 6 bases unmatched. The CDR3 loop spans 16 amino acids. The clonotype comes from a woman under 40 with Graves' hyperthyroidism that later progressed to Graves' ophthalmopathy. The sample was blood. V usage is TRBV12-3 or TRBV12-4 and J usage is TRBJ2-2, with TRBD2 identical over 11 bases. CDR3 sequence reads: CASSSRSSGRTGELFF. In nucleotides, the CDR3 is TGTGCCAGCAGTTCTCGATCTAGCGGGAGGACCGGGGAGCTGTTTTTT.